This T cell receptor beta chain was sequenced in a study of cytomegalovirus exposure and HLA in healthy donors. The CDR3 runs 13 residues. Germline CDR1 KGHSH, CDR2 LQKENI. Trimming pared 3 bases from V and 4 bases from J, leaving 9 bases between. PCR employed 60 Vbeta and 13 Jbeta primers. Sequencing used immunoSEQ multiplex PCR; TCRdb keeps in-frame clones, though not all of them. Among more than 95,000 clones, around 60% were seen once, and the ten largest hold more than 2.5%. Details on this clone: No antigen is known for it.

Notes on the study in general: The number of N-insertions in an Asian-associated ancestry cluster was reportedly below the approximately 690-donor mean in a later analysis. It was only CMV serostatus that was available as immune exposure information.

Material for sequencing was PBMCs. The rearrangement links TRBV18 to TRBJ2-5; tentatively, D is TRBD2 (6 bases). The TCR was taken from a man in his 60s in good health and CMV-seronegative. This chain's CDR3 is CASSPPGVETQYF. The CDR3 coding sequence is TGTGCCAGCTCACCCCCGGGAGTAGAGACCCAGTACTTC.